This section outlines one TCR beta chain sequence together with its context. Antigen unknown. Both subsets, CD45RA+ naive and CD45RA-negative memory, were split from the CD4+ cells. Per germline, CDR1 SNHLY and CDR2 FYNNEI. With 5 bases removed from V and 7 bases from J, the gap between germline ends came to 14 bases. There are 14 residues in the CDR3. The sample is drawn from a study of shared clonotypes between healthy human individuals. General study results and limits: Naive subsets generally exceeded memory subsets in estimated richness.

Deep was the level used in running the assay. Authors' data handling: For the immunoSEQ data, sequences were junction-only without quality scores, so filtering differed. The repertoire was sequenced with immunoSEQ multiplex PCR; TCRdb's copy has only in-frame clones and lacks some. That table furnishes V, J and clone size, whereas the DNA furnished D and trimming. The sample lists roughly 2.6 million clones; approximately 92% were seen once. The sequence came from a man aged 18 to 30 in good health. Material: naive CD4+ T cells sorted from blood. Subset defined: CD45RA+ positively selected. V and J are TRBV2 and TRBJ1-4, with D unresolved. The CDR3 sequence: CASSRGRFTEKLFF. The CDR3 coding sequence is TGTGCCAGCAGTAGAGGACGTTTTACTGAAAAACTGTTTTTT.